This T cell receptor (beta chain) was identified in a study of tumor-infiltrating lymphocytes in primary liver carcinoma. Study-level information: Patients comprised men and women whose ages fell between 30 and 69 years. Study-level findings and limits: Among top clones, only about 7.5-24% appeared in all five tumor regions.

The template, 450 to 650 ng total RNA, yielded TCR beta cDNA made with a constant-region primer. Three rounds of nested multiplex PCR with slightly modified ARM-PCR produced TCR beta libraries. Each of the first two PCR rounds ran about 9 cycles with TRBV1-TRBV30 forward and C-beta reverse primers. TCRdb re-called the multiplex PCR reads through MiXCR, storing one row per CDR3 protein. This table holds over 95,000 distinct CDR3 sequences, 55% to 75% found once. The CDR3 totals 19 residues. CDR1 is SGHNT, CDR2 YENEEA, per germline. Worth noting for this clonotype: As yet, its antigen is unknown. Mismatch with germline at one junction end may stem from a read error.

Investigators took RNA and DNA out together from about 20-30 mg of unsorted bulk tissue. Samples were taken from five separate regions of every tumor. The genes are TRBV11-3 and TRBJ2-1; 11 bases are shared with TRBD2. The sample comprised liver tumor tissue from sampling region 5. Noted subset: tumor region T5, tumor centre. The sequence came from a woman in her sixties with primary liver carcinoma and hepatitis B virus infection. The CDR3 sequence is CASSAGQRGLAGGFNKQFF. The CDR3 nucleotides are TGTGCCAGCAGCGCCGGACAGAGGGGGCTAGCGGGAGGATTCAATAAGCAGTTCTTC. The full variable domain, its missing parts supplied by reference TRBV11-3 and TRBJ2-1, is EAGVVQSPRYKIIEKKQPVAFWCNPISGHNTLYWYLQNLGQGPELLIRYENEEAVDDSQLPKDRFSAERLKGVDSTLKIQPAELGDSAVYLCASSAGQRGLAGGFNKQFFGPGTRLTVL.